The rows below give T cell receptor beta chains drawn from one sample of a study of T-cell memory formation after mild COVID-19. TCRdb re-derived calls from the 5' RACE reads in MiXCR, one entry per CDR3 protein. The sample lists 200,000 to 250,000 distinct CDR3 sequences; approximately 10% were seen once. The material sequenced was PBMCs or a T cell subset sorted from them (not recorded which). These receptors came from a man younger than 35 who had mild COVID-19 (a few samples of this study predate the infection). Cell type and time point are not known. CDR3s include the opening cysteine and the closing phenylalanine or tryptophan. A D gene is named only where the DNA matches it firmly. Size is stated for part of the rows, as once, few or many counts, or as a class when the clone is expanded.

d_call: -; j_call: TRBJ1-3; clone_size: few; v_call: TRBV9; cdr3_nt: TGTGCCAGCAGCGCCAGATCGGGCCTCGGGAACACCATATATTTT; cdr3_aa: CASSARSGLGNTIYF
d_call: TRBD2; j_call: TRBJ2-1; clone_size: -; v_call: TRBV12-3/TRBV12-4; cdr3_nt: TGTGCCAGCAGTCCCGGACTAGCGGGGGAGCAGCAGTTCTTC; cdr3_aa: CASSPGLAGEQQFF
d_call: -; j_call: TRBJ2-1; clone_size: many; v_call: TRBV20-1; cdr3_nt: TGCAGTGCTAGAGATCCCGGGGCGAGCTCCTACAATGAGCAGTTCTTC; cdr3_aa: CSARDPGASSYNEQFF
d_call: -; j_call: TRBJ1-6; clone_size: -; v_call: TRBV4-2; cdr3_nt: TGTGCCAGCAGCCTTCTGTTGGGGGGCCTTGGTAATTCACCCCTCCACTTT; cdr3_aa: CASSLLLGGLGNSPLHF
d_call: -; j_call: TRBJ2-6; clone_size: -; v_call: TRBV9; cdr3_nt: TGTGCCAGCAGCGTAGTCAGTTCCGGGGCCAACGTCCTGACTTTC; cdr3_aa: CASSVVSSGANVLTF
d_call: TRBD2; j_call: TRBJ2-7; clone_size: -; v_call: TRBV6-2/TRBV6-3; cdr3_nt: TGTGCCAGCAGTTACTCGAGGTCTAGCGGAGCATACGAGCAGTACTTC; cdr3_aa: CASSYSRSSGAYEQYF
d_call: -; j_call: TRBJ1-6; clone_size: few; v_call: TRBV2; cdr3_nt: TGTGCCAGCCTTGGACAGTCTCTCGACCTGTACCACTTT; cdr3_aa: CASLGQSLDLYHF
d_call: -; j_call: TRBJ2-3; clone_size: few; v_call: TRBV4-3; cdr3_nt: TGCGCCAGCAGTCGACAGGTTGGCACAGATACGCAGTATTTT; cdr3_aa: CASSRQVGTDTQYF
d_call: TRBD1; j_call: TRBJ2-3; clone_size: many; v_call: TRBV11-2; cdr3_nt: TGTGCCAGCAGTTTTAGTGAATCCCAGGGGGATTTT; cdr3_aa: CASSFSESQGDF
d_call: TRBD2; j_call: TRBJ2-5; clone_size: -; v_call: TRBV7-2; cdr3_nt: TGTGCCAGCAGCTCGCCGCTAGCGGGGGGTCCTAAGAAGACCCAGTACTTC; cdr3_aa: CASSSPLAGGPKKTQYF
d_call: -; j_call: TRBJ2-7; clone_size: many; v_call: TRBV7-9; cdr3_nt: TGTGCCAGCAGCACAGATACCTACGAGCAGTACTTC; cdr3_aa: CASSTDTYEQYF
d_call: -; j_call: TRBJ2-5; clone_size: few; v_call: TRBV4-3; cdr3_nt: TGCGCCAGCAGCCAAACACGTGGTGAGACCCAGTACTTC; cdr3_aa: CASSQTRGETQYF
d_call: TRBD1; j_call: TRBJ2-3; clone_size: many; v_call: TRBV7-2; cdr3_nt: TGTGCCAGCAGCTTATGGGACAGGGGTACAGATACGCAGTATTTT; cdr3_aa: CASSLWDRGTDTQYF
d_call: TRBD1; j_call: TRBJ2-3; clone_size: many; v_call: TRBV6-5; cdr3_nt: TGTGCCAGCAGTTACTCGACAGGGAGTGGCACAGATACGCAGTATTTT; cdr3_aa: CASSYSTGSGTDTQYF
d_call: -; j_call: TRBJ2-7; clone_size: few; v_call: TRBV6-5; cdr3_nt: TGTGCCAGCAGTTACTCGACGACCGGGGGCGGGAAACAGTACTTC; cdr3_aa: CASSYSTTGGGKQYF
d_call: -; j_call: TRBJ2-2; clone_size: many; v_call: TRBV24-1; cdr3_nt: TGTGCCACCAGTGCTGGGCACACATCCGGGGAGCTGTTTTTT; cdr3_aa: CATSAGHTSGELFF
d_call: -; j_call: TRBJ2-2; clone_size: many; v_call: TRBV7-6; cdr3_nt: TGTGCCAGCAGCCCCCGTGGGGCCGGGGAGCTGTTTTTT; cdr3_aa: CASSPRGAGELFF
d_call: -; j_call: TRBJ1-2; clone_size: -; v_call: TRBV7-2; cdr3_nt: TGTGCCAGCTCCGGAGTCCCGGGGTTGAACTATGGCTACACCTTC; cdr3_aa: CASSGVPGLNYGYTF
d_call: TRBD1; j_call: TRBJ2-7; clone_size: few; v_call: TRBV6-5; cdr3_nt: TGTGCCAGCAGCACCACCGGGACAGCTAACTACGAGCAGTACTTC; cdr3_aa: CASSTTGTANYEQYF
d_call: -; j_call: TRBJ1-1; clone_size: few; v_call: TRBV12-3/TRBV12-4; cdr3_nt: TGTGCCAGCAGTTTCCGGGTGGGGAACACTGAAGCTTTCTTT; cdr3_aa: CASSFRVGNTEAFF
d_call: -; j_call: TRBJ2-3; clone_size: -; v_call: TRBV5-1; cdr3_nt: TGCGCCAGCAGCCCAGGGACCAGGGTCCGCACAGATACGCAGTATTTT; cdr3_aa: CASSPGTRVRTDTQYF
d_call: TRBD1; j_call: TRBJ1-5; clone_size: few; v_call: TRBV5-5; cdr3_nt: TGTGCCAGCAGCTTACACCGGGACAGTAATAGCAATCAGCCCCAGCATTTT; cdr3_aa: CASSLHRDSNSNQPQHF
d_call: -; j_call: TRBJ1-6; clone_size: -; v_call: TRBV9; cdr3_nt: TGTGCCAGCAGCGTAGAGGACATCCCCTCACCCCTCCACTTT; cdr3_aa: CASSVEDIPSPLHF
d_call: TRBD1; j_call: TRBJ1-2; clone_size: few; v_call: TRBV5-1; cdr3_nt: TGCGCCAGCAGCTTGGGACAGGGGGTCGGTGGCTACACCTTC; cdr3_aa: CASSLGQGVGGYTF
d_call: -; j_call: TRBJ2-3; clone_size: many; v_call: TRBV7-9; cdr3_nt: TGTGCCAGCAGCTTTGGAGGGGGCACAGATACGCAGTATTTT; cdr3_aa: CASSFGGGTDTQYF
d_call: -; j_call: TRBJ1-5; clone_size: few; v_call: TRBV12-3/TRBV12-4; cdr3_nt: TGTGCCAGCAGTTTCACCTCGCCTTTTGGTCAGCCCCAGCATTTT; cdr3_aa: CASSFTSPFGQPQHF
d_call: TRBD2; j_call: TRBJ2-2; clone_size: -; v_call: TRBV7-6; cdr3_nt: TGTGCCAGCAGCTCGTTCAGCGGGGGGCCCACCGGGGAGCTGTTTTTT; cdr3_aa: CASSSFSGGPTGELFF
d_call: TRBD2; j_call: TRBJ2-1; clone_size: few; v_call: TRBV6-6; cdr3_nt: TGTGCCACCGAATACACTAGCGGGGGGGCCAATGAGCAGTTCTTC; cdr3_aa: CATEYTSGGANEQFF
d_call: TRBD2; j_call: TRBJ2-5; clone_size: few; v_call: TRBV6-2/TRBV6-3; cdr3_nt: TGTGCCAGCGAAACGCGGGGGGGGAGCCAAGAGACCCAGTACTTC; cdr3_aa: CASETRGGSQETQYF
d_call: -; j_call: TRBJ1-2; clone_size: few; v_call: TRBV5-6; cdr3_nt: TGTGCCAGCAGGGGGTCGGGTTATGGCTACACCTTC; cdr3_aa: CASRGSGYGYTF
d_call: -; j_call: TRBJ2-1; clone_size: -; v_call: TRBV9; cdr3_nt: TGTGCCAGCAGCGTAGAAGGACTAAGCTCCTACAATGAGCAGTTCTTC; cdr3_aa: CASSVEGLSSYNEQFF
d_call: TRBD2; j_call: TRBJ2-1; clone_size: few; v_call: TRBV25-1; cdr3_nt: TGTGCCAGCGCCGGGGGGGGCCCGTACAATGAGCAGTTCTTC; cdr3_aa: CASAGGGPYNEQFF
d_call: -; j_call: TRBJ1-5; clone_size: -; v_call: TRBV4-1; cdr3_nt: TGCGCCAGCAGCCAGACCGCTAGCAATCAGCCCCAGCATTTT; cdr3_aa: CASSQTASNQPQHF
d_call: TRBD2; j_call: TRBJ2-1; clone_size: -; v_call: TRBV7-9; cdr3_nt: TGTGCCAGCAGCTCCCTTAGCGGGGGGGCCTACAATGAGCAGTTCTTC; cdr3_aa: CASSSLSGGAYNEQFF
d_call: -; j_call: TRBJ2-3; clone_size: -; v_call: TRBV20-1; cdr3_nt: TGCAGTTCCCGGAACCGGGGGACTACAGATACGCAGTATTTT; cdr3_aa: CSSRNRGTTDTQYF
d_call: -; j_call: TRBJ2-5; clone_size: few; v_call: TRBV7-2; cdr3_nt: TGTGCCAGCAGCTTTGGTGGAGGCGACGAGACCCAGTACTTC; cdr3_aa: CASSFGGGDETQYF
d_call: -; j_call: TRBJ2-7; clone_size: -; v_call: TRBV11-2; cdr3_nt: TGTGCCAGCAGCTTAGCCCTGGGGGGGGCGGACGAGCAGTACTTC; cdr3_aa: CASSLALGGADEQYF
d_call: TRBD2; j_call: TRBJ2-7; clone_size: few; v_call: TRBV5-1; cdr3_nt: TGCGCCAGCAGCTCCAGACTAGCGGGGGCTTACGAGCAGTACTTC; cdr3_aa: CASSSRLAGAYEQYF
d_call: -; j_call: TRBJ2-7; clone_size: few; v_call: TRBV7-2; cdr3_nt: TGTGCCAGCAGCTTAACCGACAGATCCTACGAGCAGTACTTC; cdr3_aa: CASSLTDRSYEQYF
d_call: TRBD2; j_call: TRBJ2-1; clone_size: few; v_call: TRBV6-6; cdr3_nt: TGTGCCAGCAGTAGCACTAGCGGGGGTGGGGATGAGCAGTTCTTC; cdr3_aa: CASSSTSGGGDEQFF
d_call: -; j_call: TRBJ2-3; clone_size: -; v_call: TRBV6-2/TRBV6-3; cdr3_nt: TGTGCCAGCAGTGGGGGTCGGGCAGATACGCAGTATTTT; cdr3_aa: CASSGGRADTQYF
d_call: -; j_call: TRBJ1-2; clone_size: many; v_call: TRBV12-3/TRBV12-4; cdr3_nt: TGTGCCAGCAGTCAGACACTTAACTATGGCTACACCTTC; cdr3_aa: CASSQTLNYGYTF
d_call: TRBD2; j_call: TRBJ2-1; clone_size: few; v_call: TRBV29-1; cdr3_nt: TGCAGCGTCGGTGCCGCTAGCGGGGGGTGGAGTGAGCAGTTCTTC; cdr3_aa: CSVGAASGGWSEQFF
d_call: TRBD1; j_call: TRBJ2-3; clone_size: -; v_call: TRBV7-3; cdr3_nt: TGTGCCAGCAGGCGACAGGGGGCCGCAGATACGCAGTATTTT; cdr3_aa: CASRRQGAADTQYF
d_call: -; j_call: TRBJ2-4; clone_size: -; v_call: TRBV6-5; cdr3_nt: TGTGCCAGCAGGCGACGGACGGGATCTCTAGCCAAAAACATTCAGTACTTC; cdr3_aa: CASRRRTGSLAKNIQYF
d_call: -; j_call: TRBJ2-7; clone_size: -; v_call: TRBV12-3/TRBV12-4; cdr3_nt: TGTGCCAGCGGGCGGCACGAGCAGTACTTC; cdr3_aa: CASGRHEQYF
d_call: TRBD2; j_call: TRBJ2-1; clone_size: many; v_call: TRBV2; cdr3_nt: TGTGCCAGCAACCCACGACTAGCGGGGGGCGATGAGCAGTTCTTC; cdr3_aa: CASNPRLAGGDEQFF
d_call: -; j_call: TRBJ1-1; clone_size: -; v_call: TRBV6-2/TRBV6-3; cdr3_nt: TGTGCCAGCAGTTACAGCTTGGAGACCGGCACTGAAGCTTTCTTT; cdr3_aa: CASSYSLETGTEAFF
d_call: TRBD1; j_call: TRBJ1-1; clone_size: -; v_call: TRBV7-9; cdr3_nt: TGTGCCAGCAGCCCCAGCGGGACAGGGTTCATGAACACTGAAGCTTTCTTT; cdr3_aa: CASSPSGTGFMNTEAFF